This T cell receptor (beta chain) emerged from a study of monozygotic twins with inflammatory bowel disease. TCRdb reprocessed the 5' RACE reads; each CDR3 protein has one entry and no DNA is given. The data include about 200,000 distinct CDR3 sequences; the top ten clones carry roughly 7.5%. This CDR3 has 13 amino acids. CDR1 and CDR2 (germline): MGHRA, YSYEKL. Source material: blood. The chain employs TRBV4-1 and TRBJ1-2. The sequence was obtained from a human donor with ulcerative colitis or Crohn's disease, or a healthy co-twin of an affected twin (not recorded which). The CDR3 loop is CASSLRTDEGYTF.